This TCR beta chain emerged from a study of T and B cells in COVID-19 patients. As for the study in general: Active-infection patients were older, median 67 years, than recovered patients, median approximately 35 years. Findings and limits, study-wide: Clonality of TRB repertoires was high in active COVID-19; recovery brought above-healthy diversity and richness.

Multiplex PCR with BIOMED2 TRB-A/B primer pools amplified TRB rearrangements. TCRdb re-analysed the multiplex PCR reads in MiXCR, keeping a single row per CDR3 protein. The sample contains around 3,300 distinct CDR3 sequences, 22% of which appear only once. This clonotype rates as medium-sized. The antigen remains unidentified. Each TRB amplification used roughly 230-550 ng of genomic DNA from blood. This clonotype was sampled from a human donor with active COVID-19. Input material: blood.

This chain's CDR3 is CASGAGGRLNTGYTF. CDR3 in DNA: TGTGCCAGTGGTGCAGGGGGCCGATTGAATACGGGCTACACCTTC. The V call is TRBV19, the J call TRBJ1-2; 8 bases match TRBD1. Trimming cost V 8 bases and J 8 bases; bases outside gene matches: 16. The CDR3 length is 15 residues. Germline loops: CDR1 LNHDA, CDR2 SQIVND (reference sequence).